The 25 T cell receptor beta chains reported below all come from one sample, sequenced in a study of tumour-infiltrating T cells in Burkitt lymphoma. Produced via immunoSEQ multiplex PCR; TCRdb's table is partial and in-frame only. This sample has under 950 clones, with about 18% found just once. The sample consisted of tumor tissue. These receptors originate from a human donor with Burkitt lymphoma.

This clone was counted only a few times. The chain is built from TRBV6-1 and TRBJ1-6; 7 nucleotides line up with TRBD1. The CDR3 sequence is 15 residues long. Germline CDR1 MNHNS, CDR2 SASEGT. The ends lost 2 bases at V and 4 bases at J; junction bases unmatched: 2. DNA of the CDR3: TGTGCCAGCAGTGAACAGGGACAGTATAATTCACCCCTCCACTTT. Translation gives CASSEQGQYNSPLHF.

This clone has more than one count but fewer than ten. The chain has TRBV28 and TRBJ1-5; 9 bases are shared with TRBD1. This CDR3 is built from 15 residues. Germline V gene sequence: CDR1 MDHEN, CDR2 SYDVKM. The V gene end was trimmed by 7 bases and the J gene end by 4 bases; junction bases not matched to a gene: 8. The DNA of the CDR3 is TGTGCCAGCACCCTCAAGGGACAGGGTAATCAGCCCCAGCATTTT. This codes for CASTLKGQGNQPQHF.

The rearrangement uses TRBV6-4 and TRBJ1-1; the D gene is possibly TRBD1 (5 bases). V was clipped by 5 bases and J by 4 bases, with 14 bases between them. Germline lookup yields CDR1 MRHNA and CDR2 SNTAGT. This CDR3 has 14 residues. CDR3 DNA: TGTGCCAGCAGTCCTACAGGTGAGGGCACTGAAGCTTTCTTT. Protein sequence: CASSPTGEGTEAFF.

This clone has a handful of counts. CDR3 amino acids: CASSRLLAGSSEQFF. CDR3 in DNA: TGTGCCAGCTCACGATTACTAGCGGGGTCGAGCGAGCAGTTCTTC. This chain joins TRBV18 and TRBJ2-1, with 10 bases lining up with TRBD2. Germline CDR1 is KGHSH and CDR2 is LQKENI. The CDR3 extends over 15 amino acids. After removal of 4 bases from V and 10 bases from J, the junction contained 10 bases not matched to a gene.

This clone has more than one count but fewer than ten. The chain uses TRBV4-1 and TRBJ1-1; D ambiguous. The germline V gene encodes CDR1 MGHRA and CDR2 YSYEKL. V was trimmed by 4 bases and J by 1 base, leaving 10 bases between them. CDR3 length: 14 residues. The DNA of the CDR3 is TGCGCCAGCAGCCGGAACACGGAGAACACTGAAGCTTTCTTT. This codes for CASSRNTENTEAFF.

This clone was seen only a few times. The chain links TRBV2 to TRBJ1-4, with 7 bases matching TRBD1. Unmatched junction bases numbered 5, after V lost 5 bases and J lost 5 bases. The CDR3 is made up of 14 amino acids. Germline values: CDR1 SNHLY, CDR2 FYNNEI. CDR3 bases: TGTGCCAGCAGTCGACAGGGAGGGAATGAAAAACTGTTTTTT. Translation: CASSRQGGNEKLFF.

This clone has a handful of counts. This chain connects TRBV19 to TRBJ2-5; possible D gene TRBD1, 6 bases. The CDR3 has 14 residues. Between the trimmed V and J ends, which lost 7 bases and 4 bases, there was a span of 16 bases. Germline CDR1 and CDR2: LNHDA and SQIVND (reference sequence). CDR3: CASKERVQGETQYF. The CDR3 nucleotides read TGTGCCAGTAAAGAGAGAGTACAGGGAGAGACCCAGTACTTC.

As to this clone: Relative to the germline gene, one junction end is altered; a read error may explain this. This chain connects TRBV7-7 to TRBJ2-5, with 11 bases that match TRBD1. Germline V CDR1 and CDR2: SSHAT, FNYEAQ (reference sequence). This CDR3 contains 13 residues. The CDR3 is CASSLGQGATQYF. The CDR3 DNA is TGTGCTAGCAGCTTAGGACAGGGGGCGACCCAGTACTTC.

The rearrangement links TRBV21-1 to TRBJ1-5. TRBV21-1 has pseudogene status. This CDR3 is built from 16 residues. CDR3 region: CASSTWVHWHHQPQHF. CDR3 nucleotide sequence: TGTGCCAGCAGTACATGGGTACATTGGCATCATCAGCCCCAGCATTTT.

The rearrangement links TRBV7-2 to TRBJ2-7; no reliable D call. Germline values: CDR1 SGHTA, CDR2 FQGNSA. The CDR3 covers 12 residues. V shed 7 bases and J shed 0 bases, with 7 bases lying between them. DNA for the CDR3: TGTGCCAGCATGGGCACCTCCTACGAGCAGTACTTC. This codes for CASMGTSYEQYF.

The J gene is TRBJ2-5, the V gene TRBV4-1; TRBD2 matches at 12 bases. V lost 1 base, J lost 5 bases, and 5 bases stayed unmatched. Germline V gives CDR1 MGHRA, CDR2 YSYEKL. The CDR3 extends over 16 amino acids. Here the CDR3 DNA reads TGCGCCAGCAGCCAAGCTCCCGGACTAGCGGGGGAGACCCAGTACTTC. As protein: CASSQAPGLAGETQYF.

This clone came up a few times. The chain has TRBV4-2 and TRBJ2-3, with D perhaps TRBD2 (7 bases). V dropped 4 bases and J dropped 0 bases, with 14 bases sitting between them. The CDR3 is 16 amino acids. The germline gives CDR1 LGHNA, CDR2 YNFKEQ. The CDR3 nucleotides read TGTGCCAGCAGCCCTTATAAGGGGGGGAGCACAGATACGCAGTATTTT. Translated, it gives CASSPYKGGSTDTQYF.

This clone was seen more than once but under ten times. J is TRBJ2-5 and V is TRBV9; 8 positions agree with TRBD2. The ends lost 0 bases at V and 5 bases at J; junction bases unmatched: 6. This CDR3 has 15 residues. Germline V CDR1 and CDR2: SGDLS, YYNGEE. CDR3: CASSVGAGVGETQYF. The DNA for the CDR3 is TGTGCCAGCAGCGTAGGAGCGGGGGTTGGGGAGACCCAGTACTTC.

V is TRBV9 and J is TRBJ2-1; D may be TRBD2 (6 bases). Germline V gene data show CDR1 as SGDLS and CDR2 as YYNGEE. There are 15 residues in the CDR3. Trimming removed 0 bases at V and 2 bases at J, with 9 bases between. The CDR3 protein is CASSVGGDTYNEQFF. DNA for the CDR3: TGTGCCAGCAGCGTAGGCGGGGATACCTACAATGAGCAGTTCTTC.

The genes are TRBV5-4 and TRBJ2-3; perhaps TRBD2 as D (6 bases). V dropped 0 bases and J dropped 4 bases, with 18 bases sitting between them. The V gene's germline CDR1 is SGHNT and CDR2 YYREEE (reference sequence). The CDR3 consists of 17 residues. CDR3 nucleotides: TGTGCCAGCAGCTTGGCCAGAGGGAGAGGGACTGCAGATACGCAGTATTTT. Translation: CASSLARGRGTADTQYF.

In its sample, this clone was seen a few times. The chain combines TRBV6-1 with TRBJ2-7; 9 bases line up with TRBD1. The V and J ends lost 0 bases and 4 bases, in that order; junction bases with no gene match: 4. The CDR3 loop spans 15 amino acids. Per the germline V gene, CDR1 is MNHNS and CDR2 is SASEGT. The CDR3 sequence is CASSEAGTGNYEQYF. CDR3 in DNA: TGTGCCAGCAGTGAAGCGGGGACAGGGAATTACGAGCAGTACTTC.

As concerns this clone: Sequence at one end of the junction differs from germline and may be a read error. The rearrangement joins TRBV27 to TRBJ2-1; either TRBD1 or TRBD2 may fit D (6 bases each). Germline CDR1 MNHEY, CDR2 SMNVEV (reference sequence). The CDR3 is made up of 14 amino acids. The CDR3, as DNA: TGTGCCAGCAGTGGGACTGGGACAAACAATGAACAGTTCTTC. It specifies CASSGTGTNNEQFF.

The rearrangement links TRBV5-1 to TRBJ2-2, with 7 nucleotides matching TRBD2. Trimming cost V 4 bases and J 4 bases; bases outside gene matches: 10. This CDR3 region has 16 residues. Germline CDR1 SGHRS, CDR2 YFSETQ. Here the CDR3 DNA reads TGCGCCAGCAGCCACCTGGCGGGGGACCCCACCGGGGAGCTGTTTTTT. Its translation: CASSHLAGDPTGELFF. The whole variable domain, filled in from reference TRBV5-1 and TRBJ2-2, reads KAGVTQTPRYLIKTRGQQVTLSCSPISGHRSVSWYQQTPGQGLQFLFEYFSETQRNKGNFPGRFSGRQFSNSRSEMNVSTLELGDSALYLCASSHLAGDPTGELFFGEGSRLTVL.

In this sample, this clone turned up a few times. Other nucleotide sequences from this sample produce the same CDR3. The genes are TRBV10-3 and TRBJ1-1; weak D call: TRBD1 (6 bases). Germline-derived CDR1 and CDR2 are ENHRY and SYGVKD. The CDR3 extends over 13 amino acids. Trimming shortened V by 6 bases and J by 1 base, and 9 bases separated the two germline ends. CDR3 nucleotides: TGTGCCATCAGCGACAGGCCGAACACTGAAGCTTTCTTT. It yields the protein CAISDRPNTEAFF.

V usage is TRBV19 and J usage is TRBJ1-2; D call uncertain. The V gene's germline CDR1 is LNHDA and CDR2 SQIVND (reference sequence). The CDR3 totals 11 residues. Trimming stripped 7 bases from V and 2 bases from J, with 5 bases between. The DNA for the CDR3 is TGTGCCAGTATGGGCAACTATGGCTACACCTTC. Protein sequence: CASMGNYGYTF.

The chain has TRBV10-2 and TRBJ1-2; tentatively, D is TRBD1 (5 bases). Germline CDR1 is WSHSY and CDR2 is SAAADI. V shed 4 bases and J shed 4 bases, with 10 bases lying between them. This CDR3 is 13 amino acids long. Here the CDR3 reads CASSVGQGYGYTF. CDR3 DNA: TGCGCCAGCAGTGTTGGCCAGGGCTATGGCTACACCTTC.

The CDR3 here is CASTLQGEEQYF. The CDR3 bases are TGTGCCAGCACTTTACAGGGTGAGGAGCAGTACTTC. This chain links TRBV2 with TRBJ2-7; possible D gene TRBD1, 6 bases. The CDR3 covers 12 residues. V gave up 7 bases and J gave up 7 bases, with 14 bases separating them. From germline, CDR1 is SNHLY and CDR2 FYNNEI. Full variable domain (remainder filled in from reference TRBV2 and TRBJ2-7): EPEVTQTPSHQVTQMGQEVILRCVPISNHLYFYWYRQILGQKVEFLVSFYNNEISEKSEIFDDQFSVERPDGSNFTLKIRSTKLEDSAMYFCASTLQGEEQYFGPGTRLTVT.

This chain joins TRBV6-6 and TRBJ1-2, with a tentative D call TRBD1 (5 bases). Germline values: CDR1 MNHNY, CDR2 SVGAGI (reference sequence). V dropped 7 bases and J dropped 6 bases, with 24 bases sitting between them. CDR3 length: 16 amino acids. CDR3 sequence reads: CASILARDATQNGYTF. The CDR3 nucleotides read TGTGCCAGCATTCTAGCCCGGGACGCTACCCAGAATGGCTACACCTTC.

The table lists this clone with a few counts. Other DNA sequences in the same sample also yield this CDR3. The chain uses TRBV13 and TRBJ2-7, with TRBD1 identical over 7 bases. CDR1 is PRHDT, CDR2 FYEKMQ, per germline (reference sequence). V was clipped by 5 bases and J by 5 bases; unmatched bases: 9. The CDR3 has 14 amino acids. As DNA, the CDR3 is TGTGCCAGCAGCCCTCGGACAGGTCCCAACGAGCAGTACTTC. Its protein is CASSPRTGPNEQYF.

This clone has more than one count but fewer than ten. The chain combines TRBV11-2 with TRBJ2-5; TRBD1 or TRBD2 may be the D gene (5 bases each). Germline V gene lookup returns CDR1 SGHAT and CDR2 FQNNGV. This CDR3 contains 14 residues. Trimming cost V 5 bases and J 4 bases, with 14 bases left between them. The CDR3 DNA reads as TGTGCCAGCAGCCAACAGGCAACTAGAGAGACCCAGTACTTC. Amino acid sequence: CASSQQATRETQYF. The variable domain in full, with the rest retrieved from reference TRBV11-2 and TRBJ2-5, is EAGVAQSPRYKIIEKRQSVAFWCNPISGHATLYWYQQILGQGPKLLIQFQNNGVVDDSQLPKDRFSAERLKGVDSTLKIQPAKLEDSAVYLCASSQQATRETQYFGPGTRLLVL.